This T cell receptor beta chain was identified during a study of T cells after yellow fever vaccination. Regarding this clonotype: Its antigen is not known.

Trimming cost V 2 bases and J 5 bases, with 8 bases left between them. The CDR3 totals 13 residues. The germline V gene encodes CDR1 KGHSH and CDR2 LQKENI. UMIs and a universal primer site were added when TCR cDNA was made by 5'RACE template switching. TCRdb analysed the 5' RACE reads with MiXCR anew, one entry per CDR3 protein. The sample holds a few hundred thousand distinct CDR3 sequences, 6.8% seen once. Broader study findings: FACS-sorted repertoires could harbor abundant contaminating bulk-population clonotypes.

The source material was PBMCs, sampled approximately 40 days after the first yellow fever vaccination. This TCR was sampled from a man aged 18 to 30 who received the YFV17D yellow fever vaccine. The rearrangement links TRBV18 to TRBJ2-3; D is uncertain. The CDR3 DNA reads TGTGCCAGCTCACCATACGTAAAAGATACGCAGTATTTT. It yields the protein CASSPYVKDTQYF.